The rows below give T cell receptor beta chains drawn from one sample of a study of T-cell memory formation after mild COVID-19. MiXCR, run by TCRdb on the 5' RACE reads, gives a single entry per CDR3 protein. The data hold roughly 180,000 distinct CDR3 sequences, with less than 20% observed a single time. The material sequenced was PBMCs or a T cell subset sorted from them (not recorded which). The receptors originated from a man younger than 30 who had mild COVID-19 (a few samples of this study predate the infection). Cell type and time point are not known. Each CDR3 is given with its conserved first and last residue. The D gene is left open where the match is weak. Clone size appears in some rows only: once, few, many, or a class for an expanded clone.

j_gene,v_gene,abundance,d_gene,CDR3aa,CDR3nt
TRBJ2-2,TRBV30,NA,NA,CAWSMRVNTGELFF,TGTGCCTGGAGTATGCGGGTGAACACCGGGGAGCTGTTTTTT
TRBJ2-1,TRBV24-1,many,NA,CATSDLQLGETQFF,TGTGCCACCAGTGATTTGCAGCTGGGTGAGACCCAGTTCTTC
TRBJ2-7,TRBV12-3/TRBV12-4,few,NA,CASSFADYYEQYF,TGTGCCAGCAGTTTCGCTGATTACTACGAGCAGTACTTC
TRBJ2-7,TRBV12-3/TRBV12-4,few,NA,CASSSRHRSYEQYF,TGTGCCAGCAGCTCAAGACATCGCTCCTACGAGCAGTACTTC
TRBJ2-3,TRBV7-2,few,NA,CASSSYIEQLTDTQYF,TGTGCCAGCAGCTCCTATATAGAGCAACTCACAGATACGCAGTATTTT
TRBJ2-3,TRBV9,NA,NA,CASSPSSGVDTQYF,TGTGCCAGCAGTCCTTCTTCGGGCGTTGATACGCAGTATTTT
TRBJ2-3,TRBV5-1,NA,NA,CASRLGSTDTQYF,TGCGCCAGCAGACTCGGGTCGACAGATACGCAGTATTTT
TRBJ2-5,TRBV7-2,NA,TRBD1,CASSQGQVMQTQYF,TGTGCCAGCAGCCAGGGACAGGTCATGCAGACCCAGTACTTC
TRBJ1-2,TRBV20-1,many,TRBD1,CSATSGTGSGYTF,TGCAGTGCTACATCCGGGACAGGATCCGGCTACACCTTC
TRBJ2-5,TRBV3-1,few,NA,CASSPSGVKETQYF,TGTGCCAGCAGCCCTTCCGGGGTAAAAGAGACCCAGTACTTC
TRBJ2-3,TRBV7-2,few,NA,CASRRAGSTDTQYF,TGTGCCAGCAGGCGGGCGGGGAGCACAGATACGCAGTATTTT
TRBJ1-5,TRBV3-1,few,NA,CASSQDSQPQHF,TGTGCCAGCAGCCAAGATAGTCAGCCCCAGCATTTT
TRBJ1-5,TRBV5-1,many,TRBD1,CASSLGPGQGNQPQHF,TGCGCCAGCAGCTTGGGCCCGGGACAGGGGAATCAGCCCCAGCATTTT
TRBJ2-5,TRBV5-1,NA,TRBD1,CASSFDREQETQYF,TGCGCCAGCAGCTTCGACAGGGAGCAAGAGACCCAGTACTTC
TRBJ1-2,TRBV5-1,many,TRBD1,CASSGTGSGYTF,TGCGCCAGCAGCGGGACAGGGTCCGGCTACACCTTC
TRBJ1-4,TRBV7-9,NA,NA,CASSSPGTANEKLFF,TGTGCCAGCAGCTCCCCCGGGACGGCTAATGAAAAACTGTTTTTT
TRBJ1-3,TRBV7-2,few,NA,CASSSYSSRSGNTIYF,TGTGCCAGCAGCTCGTACAGTTCCCGCTCTGGAAACACCATATATTTT
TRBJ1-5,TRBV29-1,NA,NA,CSVVHGEGQPQHF,TGCAGCGTTGTCCACGGGGAGGGACAGCCCCAGCATTTT
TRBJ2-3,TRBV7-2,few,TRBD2,CASSLSSHGRDTQYF,TGTGCCAGCAGCTTGAGCTCCCACGGGAGGGATACGCAGTATTTT
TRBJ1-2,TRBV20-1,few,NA,CSAPRSGGNYGYTF,TGCAGTGCTCCCCGTAGCGGGGGGAACTATGGCTACACCTTC
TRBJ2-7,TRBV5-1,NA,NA,CASRQDITPEQYF,TGCGCCAGCAGGCAAGATATCACACCCGAGCAGTACTTC
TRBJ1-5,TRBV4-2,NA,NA,CASSQDAANQPQHF,TGTGCCAGCAGCCAAGATGCAGCCAATCAGCCCCAGCATTTT
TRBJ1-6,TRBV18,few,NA,CASSGTGDSSYNSPLHF,TGTGCCAGCTCAGGGACGGGGGATAGCTCCTATAATTCACCCCTCCACTTT
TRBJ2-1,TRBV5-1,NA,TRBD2,CASSLWTSGSSSYNEQFF,TGCGCCAGCAGCTTGTGGACTAGCGGGTCGAGCTCCTACAATGAGCAGTTCTTC
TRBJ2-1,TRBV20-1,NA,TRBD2,CSARDRGSGGPYNEQFF,TGCAGTGCTAGAGATAGGGGTAGCGGGGGCCCCTACAATGAGCAGTTCTTC
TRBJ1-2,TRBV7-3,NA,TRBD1,CASSPTGGAQNGYTF,TGTGCCAGCAGCCCGACAGGGGGCGCCCAGAATGGCTACACCTTC
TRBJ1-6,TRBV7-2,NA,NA,CASSFAAAYSPLHF,TGTGCCAGCAGCTTTGCAGCGGCTTATTCACCCCTCCACTTT
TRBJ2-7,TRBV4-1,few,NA,CASSQGQNYEQYF,TGCGCCAGCAGCCAGGGGCAGAACTACGAGCAGTACTTC
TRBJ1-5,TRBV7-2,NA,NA,CASSLYNQPQHF,TGTGCCAGCAGCTTGTACAATCAGCCCCAGCATTTT
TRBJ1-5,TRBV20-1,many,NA,CSAIGASNQPQHF,TGCAGTGCTATTGGGGCGAGCAATCAGCCCCAGCATTTT
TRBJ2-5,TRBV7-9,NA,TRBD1,CASSLDWTGANQETQYF,TGTGCCAGCAGCTTAGATTGGACAGGGGCCAACCAAGAGACCCAGTACTTC
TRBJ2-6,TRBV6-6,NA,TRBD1,CASSLTGEDGANVLTF,TGTGCCAGCAGTCTGACAGGGGAGGACGGGGCCAACGTCCTGACTTTC
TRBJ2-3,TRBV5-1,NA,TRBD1,CASTKQGADTQYF,TGCGCCAGCACCAAACAGGGGGCTGATACGCAGTATTTT
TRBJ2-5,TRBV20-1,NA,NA,CSATVGASKGTQYF,TGCAGTGCTACCGTCGGGGCTAGTAAGGGGACCCAGTACTTC
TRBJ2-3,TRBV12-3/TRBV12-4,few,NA,CASSLLLGTDTQYF,TGTGCCAGCAGTTTACTATTGGGCACAGATACGCAGTATTTT
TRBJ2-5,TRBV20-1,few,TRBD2,CSARDLQRGYQETQYF,TGCAGTGCTAGAGATCTGCAGCGGGGGTACCAAGAGACCCAGTACTTC
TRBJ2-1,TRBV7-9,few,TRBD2,CASSPTRHSGGVRNEQFF,TGTGCCAGCAGCCCTACAAGACATAGCGGGGGAGTTAGAAATGAGCAGTTCTTC
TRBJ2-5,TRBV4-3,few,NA,CASSQVGSQETQYF,TGCGCCAGCAGCCAAGTGGGTTCTCAAGAGACCCAGTACTTC
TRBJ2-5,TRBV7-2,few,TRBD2,CASSFTSDQETQYF,TGTGCCAGCAGCTTTACTAGCGACCAAGAGACCCAGTACTTC
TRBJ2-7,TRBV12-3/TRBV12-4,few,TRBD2,CASSFRLAGGSPYEQYF,TGTGCCAGCAGTTTTAGGCTAGCGGGGGGTTCGCCCTACGAGCAGTACTTC
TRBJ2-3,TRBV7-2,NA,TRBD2,CASSRGLAVRDTQYF,TGTGCCAGCAGCCGGGGACTAGCGGTTCGAGATACGCAGTATTTT
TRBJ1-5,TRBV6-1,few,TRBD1,CASSSGQGYNQPQHF,TGTGCCAGCAGTTCCGGACAGGGGTACAATCAGCCCCAGCATTTT
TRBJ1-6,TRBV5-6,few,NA,CASSPAGVREPLHF,TGTGCCAGCAGCCCGGCTGGGGTCCGGGAGCCCCTCCACTTT
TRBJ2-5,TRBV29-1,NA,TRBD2,CSTREGRETQYF,TGCAGCACCCGGGAGGGTCGGGAGACCCAGTACTTC
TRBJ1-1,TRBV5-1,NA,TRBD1,CASSLAGQGVTEAFF,TGCGCCAGCAGCTTGGCGGGACAGGGAGTGACTGAAGCTTTCTTT
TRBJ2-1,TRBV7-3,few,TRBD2,CASSASGGIGEQFF,TGTGCCAGCAGCGCTAGCGGGGGGATAGGTGAGCAGTTCTTC
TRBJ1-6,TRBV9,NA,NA,CASSVDRANSPLHF,TGTGCCAGCAGCGTAGATAGGGCAAATTCACCCCTCCACTTT
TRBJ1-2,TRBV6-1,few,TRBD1,CASSRPQGDYGYTF,TGTGCCAGCAGCCGCCCCCAGGGGGACTATGGCTACACCTTC
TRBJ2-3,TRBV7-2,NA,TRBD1,CASSSHGQESTDTQYF,TGTGCCAGCAGCTCTCACGGACAGGAGAGCACAGATACGCAGTATTTT
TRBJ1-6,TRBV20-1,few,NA,CSAAQGSLWRNNSPLHF,TGCAGTGCCGCTCAAGGCAGTTTGTGGCGGAATAATTCACCCCTCCACTTT
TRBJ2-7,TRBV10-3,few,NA,CAIRDKAGEQYF,TGTGCCATCAGAGACAAGGCGGGGGAGCAGTACTTC
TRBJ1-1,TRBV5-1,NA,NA,CASSSAWGYTEAFF,TGCGCCAGCAGCTCCGCCTGGGGATACACTGAAGCTTTCTTT